This TCR beta chain was observed in a study of cytomegalovirus exposure and HLA in healthy donors. The overall study: Some 200 million T cells yielded around 120 million unique TCR beta sequences in earlier analysis.

The CDR3 loop spans 12 amino acids. CDR1 is MDHEN and CDR2 is SYDVKM in the germline V gene. V lost 4 bases to trimming and J lost 3 bases, with 5 bases between them. Amplification used 60 Vbeta primers and 13 Jbeta primers. The protocol was immunoSEQ multiplex PCR, while the TCRdb copy is restricted to in-frame clones and leaves out a portion. The repertoire includes 150,000 to 200,000 clones, roughly 87% of them detected once, and 1.6% sits in the top ten. This clone showed up just once. The source is a man aged 50 to 59 in good health and CMV-seronegative. The chain uses TRBV28 and TRBJ2-3; D not resolved. Sequencing was carried out using PBMCs. DNA for the CDR3: TGTGCCAGCAGTTCCCAAACAGATACGCAGTATTTT. Protein product: CASSSQTDTQYF.